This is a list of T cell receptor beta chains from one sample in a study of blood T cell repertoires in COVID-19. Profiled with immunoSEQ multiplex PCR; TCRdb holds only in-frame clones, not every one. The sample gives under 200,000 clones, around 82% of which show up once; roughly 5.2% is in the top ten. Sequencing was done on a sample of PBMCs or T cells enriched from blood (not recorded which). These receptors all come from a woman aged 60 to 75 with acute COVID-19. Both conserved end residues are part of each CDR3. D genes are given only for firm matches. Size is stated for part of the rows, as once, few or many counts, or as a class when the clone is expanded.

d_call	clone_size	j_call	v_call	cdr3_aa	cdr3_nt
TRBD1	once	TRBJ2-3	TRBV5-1	CASSAGQGVTDTQYF	TGCGCCAGCAGCGCGGGACAGGGGGTGACAGATACGCAGTATTTT
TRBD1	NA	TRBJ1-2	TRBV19	CASSPRPQGATYGYTF	TGTGCCAGTAGTCCTCGCCCGCAGGGGGCGACCTATGGCTACACCTTC
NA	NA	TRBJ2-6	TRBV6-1	CASSVSGFQSGANVLTF	TGTGCCAGCAGTGTTTCGGGGTTCCAGTCTGGGGCCAACGTCCTGACTTTC
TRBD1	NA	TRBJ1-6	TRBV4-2	CASSQHTGTGGSYNSPLHF	TGTGCCAGCAGCCAACATACCGGGACAGGGGGCTCCTATAATTCACCCCTCCACTTT
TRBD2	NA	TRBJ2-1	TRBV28	CASSLIRGGNNEQFF	TGTGCCAGCAGTTTAATACGGGGGGGGAACAATGAGCAGTTCTTC
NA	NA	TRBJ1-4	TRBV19	CASRLGGSEKLFF	TGTGCCAGCCGGCTCGGGGGGAGTGAAAAACTGTTTTTT
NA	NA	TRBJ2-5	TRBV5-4	CASSLKQQETQYF	TGTGCCAGCAGCTTGAAACAGCAAGAGACCCAGTACTTC
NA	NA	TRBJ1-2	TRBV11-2	CASSLDIANYGYTF	TGTGCCAGCAGCTTAGATATCGCTAACTATGGCTACACCTTC
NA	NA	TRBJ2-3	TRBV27	CASSYQGWGTQYF	TGTGCCAGCAGTTACCAGGGCTGGGGTACGCAGTATTTT
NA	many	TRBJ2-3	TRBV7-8	CASSLVGAADTQYF	TGTGCCAGCAGCTTAGTAGGGGCGGCAGATACGCAGTATTTT
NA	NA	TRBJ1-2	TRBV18	CASSPKGQNYGYTF	TGTGCCAGCTCACCAAAGGGACAAAACTATGGCTACACCTTC
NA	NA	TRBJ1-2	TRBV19	CASNGPGGWNYGYTF	TGTGCCAGTAATGGGCCCGGGGGGTGGAACTATGGCTACACCTTC
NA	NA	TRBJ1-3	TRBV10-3	CAISDEQGGIGNTIYF	TGTGCCATCAGCGACGAACAGGGAGGGATCGGAAACACCATATATTTT
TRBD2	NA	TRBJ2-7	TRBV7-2	CASSPRLAEQYF	TGTGCCAGCAGCCCAAGACTAGCCGAGCAGTACTTC
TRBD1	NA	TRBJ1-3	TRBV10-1	CASKGQTRGNTIYF	TGCGCCAGCAAGGGACAGACGAGGGGAAACACCATATATTTT
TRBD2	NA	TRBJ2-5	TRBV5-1	CASSLGRASGGETQYF	TGCGCCAGCAGCTTGGGTCGGGCTAGCGGCGGAGAGACCCAGTACTTC
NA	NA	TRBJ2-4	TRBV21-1	CASSIRVNGRAKNIQYF	TGTGCCAGCAGCATCCGGGTGAACGGCCGAGCCAAAAACATTCAGTACTTC
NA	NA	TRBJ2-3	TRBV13	CASSSYFNLPGHEGTDTQYF	TGTGCCAGCAGCTCCTATTTTAATCTACCGGGACATGAGGGTACAGATACGCAGTATTTT
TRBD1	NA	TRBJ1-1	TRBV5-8	CASSVVQRQGEAFF	TGTGCCAGCAGCGTGGTTCAAAGACAGGGTGAAGCTTTCTTT
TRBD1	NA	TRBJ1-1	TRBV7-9	CALKGQGNTEAFF	TGTGCCCTCAAGGGACAGGGGAACACTGAAGCTTTCTTT
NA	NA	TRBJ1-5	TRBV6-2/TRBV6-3	CASSYDQRVGSRSNQPQHF	TGTGCCAGCAGTTACGACCAAAGGGTGGGGAGTAGAAGCAATCAGCCCCAGCATTTT
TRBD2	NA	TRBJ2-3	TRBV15	CATSRGRGGEVDTQYF	TGTGCCACCAGCAGGGGGCGGGGGGGTGAAGTAGATACGCAGTATTTT
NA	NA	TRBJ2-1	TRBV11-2	CASSPFSWGGTYEQFF	TGTGCCAGCAGCCCTTTTTCGTGGGGGGGCACTTATGAGCAGTTCTTC
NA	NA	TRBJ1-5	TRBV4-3	CASSQDRGSSHQPQHF	TGCGCCAGCAGCCAAGATCGAGGGTCCTCACATCAGCCCCAGCATTTT
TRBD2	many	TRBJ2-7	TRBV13	CASSWGTSGLYEQYF	TGTGCCAGCAGCTGGGGGACTAGCGGCCTCTACGAGCAGTACTTC
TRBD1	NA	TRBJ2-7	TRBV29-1	CSVEGLRQGSSYEQYF	TGCAGCGTTGAAGGGCTCCGACAGGGGAGCTCCTACGAGCAGTACTTC
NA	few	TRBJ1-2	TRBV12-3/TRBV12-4	CASSFPSNYGYTF	TGTGCCAGCAGTTTCCCCTCCAACTATGGCTACACCTTC
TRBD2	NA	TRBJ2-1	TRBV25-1	CASSRGGTINEQFF	TGTGCCAGCAGTCGGGGGGGTACGATCAATGAGCAGTTCTTC
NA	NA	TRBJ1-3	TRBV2	CASRLLSSGNTIYF	TGTGCCAGCAGACTTCTATCCTCTGGAAACACCATATATTTT
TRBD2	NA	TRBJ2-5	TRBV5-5	CASSSGGRAGSETQYF	TGTGCCAGCAGCTCGGGGGGGAGGGCCGGATCAGAGACCCAGTACTTC
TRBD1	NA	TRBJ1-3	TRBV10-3	CASRTDRPGNTIYF	TGTGCCAGCCGGACGGACAGGCCAGGAAACACCATATATTTT
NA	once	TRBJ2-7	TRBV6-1	CASSDGSSGYEQYF	TGTGCCAGCAGTGATGGGAGTAGCGGCTACGAGCAGTACTTC
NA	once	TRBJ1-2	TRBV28	CASSLSRVSHLYGYTF	TGTGCCAGCAGTCTAAGTCGGGTGTCCCACCTCTATGGCTACACCTTC
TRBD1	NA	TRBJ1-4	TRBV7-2	CASRHGTGVATNEKLFF	TGTGCCAGCAGGCACGGGACAGGGGTGGCGACTAATGAAAAACTGTTTTTT
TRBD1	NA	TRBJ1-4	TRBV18	CASSGPGQGYEKLFF	TGTGCCAGCTCCGGACCGGGACAGGGGTATGAAAAACTGTTTTTT
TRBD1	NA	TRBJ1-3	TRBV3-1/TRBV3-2	CASSQHRGKNTIYF	TGTGCCAGCAGCCAACACAGGGGAAAGAACACCATATATTTT
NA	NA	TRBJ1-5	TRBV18	CASSPDRSYQPQHF	TGTGCCAGCTCACCGGACAGATCCTATCAGCCCCAGCATTTT
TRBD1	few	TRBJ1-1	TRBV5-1	CASSPGQGGNTEAFF	TGCGCCAGCAGCCCTGGACAGGGCGGGAACACTGAAGCTTTCTTT
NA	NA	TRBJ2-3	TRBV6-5	CASSRAVYTDTQYF	TGTGCCAGCAGCCGAGCGGTATACACAGATACGCAGTATTTT
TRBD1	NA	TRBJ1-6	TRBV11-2	CASSFSRGDSPLHF	TGTGCCAGCAGCTTTTCCAGGGGGGATTCACCCCTCCACTTT
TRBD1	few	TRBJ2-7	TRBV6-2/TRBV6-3	CASSYWTGGDEQYF	TGTGCCAGCAGTTATTGGACAGGGGGCGACGAGCAGTACTTC
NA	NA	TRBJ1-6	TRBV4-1	CASSQGGTSNSPLHF	TGCGCCAGCAGCCAAGGGGGCACCTCAAATTCACCCCTCCACTTT
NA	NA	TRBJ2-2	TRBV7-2	CASSPRGTGELFF	TGTGCCAGCAGCCCCCGGGGCACCGGGGAGCTGTTTTTT
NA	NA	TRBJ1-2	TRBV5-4	CASSLDVAAYGYTF	TGTGCCAGCAGCTTGGATGTTGCGGCTTATGGCTACACCTTC
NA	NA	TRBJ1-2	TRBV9	CASSAGQLNYGYTF	TGTGCCAGCAGCGCGGGACAACTCAACTATGGCTACACCTTC
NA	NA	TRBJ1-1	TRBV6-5	CASSYSRSTEAFF	TGTGCCAGCAGTTACTCGAGATCCACTGAAGCTTTCTTT
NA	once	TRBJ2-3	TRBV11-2	CASSLGFLSSTDTQYF	TGTGCCAGCAGCTTAGGATTTCTTAGCAGCACAGATACGCAGTATTTT
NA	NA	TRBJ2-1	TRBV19	CASSIDLGAGEGYNEQFF	TGTGCCAGTAGTATAGATCTAGGGGCAGGGGAGGGTTACAATGAGCAGTTCTTC
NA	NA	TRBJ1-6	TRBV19	CASSQGKDSPLHF	TGTGCCAGTAGTCAGGGAAAGGATTCACCCCTCCACTTT
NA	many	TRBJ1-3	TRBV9	CASSESPLGLSGNTIYF	TGTGCCAGCAGCGAGTCCCCCTTGGGGCTCAGTGGAAACACCATATATTTT
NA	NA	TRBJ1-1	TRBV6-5	CASSYDGAAEAFF	TGTGCCAGCAGTTACGATGGTGCGGCTGAAGCTTTCTTT
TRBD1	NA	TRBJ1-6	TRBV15	CATSRDGTGEKPLHF	TGTGCCACCAGCAGAGACGGGACAGGGGAAAAACCCCTCCACTTT
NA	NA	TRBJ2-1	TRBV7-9	CASTGLGYGNEQFF	TGTGCCAGTACAGGGTTGGGGTATGGGAATGAGCAGTTCTTC